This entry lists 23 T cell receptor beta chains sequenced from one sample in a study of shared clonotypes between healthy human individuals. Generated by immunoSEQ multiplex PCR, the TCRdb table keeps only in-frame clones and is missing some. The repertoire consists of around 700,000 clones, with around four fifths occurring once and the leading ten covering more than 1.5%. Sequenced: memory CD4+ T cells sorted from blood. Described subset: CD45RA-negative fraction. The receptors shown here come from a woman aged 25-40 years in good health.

Here the CDR3 reads CASSEGAGGTGELFF. The CDR3 DNA sequence: TGTGCCAGCAGTGAAGGGGCAGGAGGCACCGGGGAGCTGTTTTTT. V and J are TRBV25-1 and TRBJ2-2, with D perhaps being TRBD1 or TRBD2 (5 bases each). From germline, CDR1 is MGHDK and CDR2 SYGVNS. The CDR3 consists of 15 residues. V was shortened by 2 bases and J by 4 bases, with 11 bases between the two germline ends. Full variable domain (outside the CDR3, taken from reference TRBV25-1 and TRBJ2-2): EADIYQTPRYLVIGTGKKITLECSQTMGHDKMYWYQQDPGMELHLIHYSYGVNSTEKGDLSSESTVSRIRTEHFPLTLESARPSHTSQYLCASSEGAGGTGELFFGEGSRLTVL.

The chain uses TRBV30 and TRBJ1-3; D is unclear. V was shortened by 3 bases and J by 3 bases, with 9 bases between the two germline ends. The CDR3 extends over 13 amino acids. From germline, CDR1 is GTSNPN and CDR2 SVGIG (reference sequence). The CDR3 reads CAWRGSGGNTIYF. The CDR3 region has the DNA TGTGCCTGGAGGGGGTCCGGTGGAAACACCATATATTTT. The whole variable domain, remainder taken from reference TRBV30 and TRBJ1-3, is SQTIHQWPATLVQPVGSPLSLECTVEGTSNPNLYWYRQAAGRGLQLLFYSVGIGQISSEVPQNLSASRPQDRQFILSSKKLLLSDSGFYLCAWRGSGGNTIYFGEGSWLTVV.

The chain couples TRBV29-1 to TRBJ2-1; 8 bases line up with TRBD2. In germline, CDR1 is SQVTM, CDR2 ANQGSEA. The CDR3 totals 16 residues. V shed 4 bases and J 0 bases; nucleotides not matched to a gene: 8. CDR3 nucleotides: TGCAGCGTTGTCACTAGCGGAGGGAGCTCCTACAATGAGCAGTTCTTC. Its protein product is CSVVTSGGSSYNEQFF.

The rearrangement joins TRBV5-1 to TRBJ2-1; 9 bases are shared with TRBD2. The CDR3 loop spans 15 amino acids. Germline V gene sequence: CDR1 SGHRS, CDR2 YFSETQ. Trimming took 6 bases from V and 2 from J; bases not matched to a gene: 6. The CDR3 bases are TGCGCCAGCACCCAGACTAGCGGCGCCTACAATGAGCAGTTCTTC. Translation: CASTQTSGAYNEQFF.

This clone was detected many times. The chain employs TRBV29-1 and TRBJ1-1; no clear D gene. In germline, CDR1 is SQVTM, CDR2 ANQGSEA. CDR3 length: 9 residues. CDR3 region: CTTGSEAFF. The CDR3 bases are TGCACCACGGGATCTGAAGCTTTCTTT.

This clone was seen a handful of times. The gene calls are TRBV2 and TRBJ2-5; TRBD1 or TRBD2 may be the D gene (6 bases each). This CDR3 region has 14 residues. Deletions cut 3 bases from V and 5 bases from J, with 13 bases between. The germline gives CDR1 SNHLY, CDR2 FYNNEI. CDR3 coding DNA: TGTGCCAGCAGTGAGCGGGGACATCGTGAGACCCAGTACTTC. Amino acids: CASSERGHRETQYF.

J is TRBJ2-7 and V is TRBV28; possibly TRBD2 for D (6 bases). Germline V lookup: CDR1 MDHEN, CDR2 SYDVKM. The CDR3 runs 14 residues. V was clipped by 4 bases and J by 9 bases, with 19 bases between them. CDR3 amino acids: CASSWGTSPPGQYF. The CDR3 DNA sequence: TGTGCCAGCAGTTGGGGAACTAGCCCCCCTGGGCAGTACTTC.

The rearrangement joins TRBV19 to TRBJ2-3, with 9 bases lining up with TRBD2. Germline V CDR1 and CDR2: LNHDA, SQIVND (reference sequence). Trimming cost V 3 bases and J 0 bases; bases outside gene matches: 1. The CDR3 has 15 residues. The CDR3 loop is CASSITSGSTDTQYF. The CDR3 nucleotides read TGTGCCAGTAGTATCACTAGCGGGAGCACAGATACGCAGTATTTT. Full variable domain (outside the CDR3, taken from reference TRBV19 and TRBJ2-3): DGGITQSPKYLFRKEGQNVTLSCEQNLNHDAMYWYRQDPGQGLRLIYYSQIVNDFQKGDIAEGYSVSREKKESFPLTVTSAQKNPTAFYLCASSITSGSTDTQYFGPGTRLTVL.

The CDR3 sequence: CASSLVSHEQYF. CDR3 coding DNA: TGTGCCAGCAGCTTAGTAAGTCACGAGCAGTACTTC. This chain uses TRBV7-9 with TRBJ2-7; D gene uncertain. Germline assignment: CDR1 SEHNR and CDR2 FQNEAQ (reference sequence). The ends were cut back, 1 base at V and 5 bases at J, with 6 bases in the middle. The CDR3 totals 12 residues.

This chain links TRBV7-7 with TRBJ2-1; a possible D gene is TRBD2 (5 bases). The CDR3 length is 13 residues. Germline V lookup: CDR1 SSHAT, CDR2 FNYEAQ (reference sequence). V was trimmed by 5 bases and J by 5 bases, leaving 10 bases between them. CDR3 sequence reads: CASSLGLNNEQFF. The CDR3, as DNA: TGTGCCAGCAGCCTAGGACTTAACAATGAGCAGTTCTTC.

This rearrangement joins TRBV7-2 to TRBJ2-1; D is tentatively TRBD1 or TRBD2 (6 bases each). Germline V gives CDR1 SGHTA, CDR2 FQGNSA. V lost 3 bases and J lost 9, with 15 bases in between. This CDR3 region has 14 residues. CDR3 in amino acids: CASSFAGWGAEQFF. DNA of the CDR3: TGTGCCAGCAGCTTCGCCGGGTGGGGGGCTGAGCAGTTCTTC.

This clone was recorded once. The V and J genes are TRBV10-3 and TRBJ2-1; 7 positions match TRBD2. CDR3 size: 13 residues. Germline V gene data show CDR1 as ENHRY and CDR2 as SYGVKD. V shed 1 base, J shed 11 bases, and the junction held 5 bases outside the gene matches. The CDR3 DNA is TGTGCCATCAGTGAGTGGGGCGGGGGACAGCAGTTCTTC. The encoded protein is CAISEWGGGQQFF.

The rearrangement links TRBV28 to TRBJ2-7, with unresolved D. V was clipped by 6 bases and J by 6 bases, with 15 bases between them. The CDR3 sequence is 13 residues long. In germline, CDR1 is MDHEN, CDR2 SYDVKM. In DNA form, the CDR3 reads TGTGCCAGCAGGGGGTACCCTCGTCTCGAGCAGTACTTC. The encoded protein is CASRGYPRLEQYF.

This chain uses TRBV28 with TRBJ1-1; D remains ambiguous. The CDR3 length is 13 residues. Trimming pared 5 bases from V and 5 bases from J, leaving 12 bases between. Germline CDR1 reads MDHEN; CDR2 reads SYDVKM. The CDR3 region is CASSIPVGTEAFF. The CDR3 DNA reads TGTGCCAGCAGTATCCCGGTGGGAACTGAAGCTTTCTTT.

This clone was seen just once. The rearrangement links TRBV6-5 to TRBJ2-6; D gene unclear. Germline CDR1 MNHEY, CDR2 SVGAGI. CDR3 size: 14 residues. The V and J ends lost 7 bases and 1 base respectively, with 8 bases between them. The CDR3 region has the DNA TGTGCCAGCAAAGTTCCGTCTGGGGCCAACGTCCTGACTTTC. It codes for CASKVPSGANVLTF.

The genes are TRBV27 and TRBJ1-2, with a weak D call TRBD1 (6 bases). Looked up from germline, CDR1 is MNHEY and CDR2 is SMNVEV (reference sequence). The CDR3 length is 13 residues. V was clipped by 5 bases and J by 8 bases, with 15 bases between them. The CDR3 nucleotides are TGTGCCAGCAGTGAGTTCAGGGGTGGAGGCTACACCTTC. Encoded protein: CASSEFRGGGYTF.

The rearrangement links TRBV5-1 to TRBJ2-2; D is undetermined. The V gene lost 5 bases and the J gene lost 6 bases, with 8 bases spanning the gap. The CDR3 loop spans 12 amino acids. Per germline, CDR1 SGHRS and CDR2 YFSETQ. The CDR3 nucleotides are TGCGCCAGCAGTGAGCCGCCCGGGGAGCTGTTTTTT. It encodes CASSEPPGELFF.

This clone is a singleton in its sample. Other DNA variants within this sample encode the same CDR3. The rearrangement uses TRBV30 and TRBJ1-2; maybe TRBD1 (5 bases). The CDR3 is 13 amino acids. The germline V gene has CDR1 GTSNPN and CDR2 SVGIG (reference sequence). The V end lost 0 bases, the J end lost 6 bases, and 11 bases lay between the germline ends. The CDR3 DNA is TGTGCCTGGAGTGTACGAGGGACGGATGGCTACACCTTC. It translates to CAWSVRGTDGYTF.

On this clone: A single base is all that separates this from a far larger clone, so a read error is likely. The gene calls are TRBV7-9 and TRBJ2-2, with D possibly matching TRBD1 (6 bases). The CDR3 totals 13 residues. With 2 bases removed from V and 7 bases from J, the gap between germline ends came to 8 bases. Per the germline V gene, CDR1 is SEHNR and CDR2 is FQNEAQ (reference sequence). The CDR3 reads CASSLQGNGELFF. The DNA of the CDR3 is TGTGCCAGCAGCTTACAGGGGAACGGGGAGCTGTTTTTT.

CDR3 amino acids: CASSRTSGRGEQYF. The CDR3, as DNA: TGTGCCAGCAGTAGGACTAGCGGGAGAGGCGAGCAGTACTTC. The chain employs TRBV2 and TRBJ2-7; 13 bases are a match to TRBD2. The V and J ends lost 5 bases and 6 bases, in that order; junction bases with no gene match: 4. CDR1 is SNHLY and CDR2 is FYNNEI in the germline V gene. The CDR3 length is 14 residues.

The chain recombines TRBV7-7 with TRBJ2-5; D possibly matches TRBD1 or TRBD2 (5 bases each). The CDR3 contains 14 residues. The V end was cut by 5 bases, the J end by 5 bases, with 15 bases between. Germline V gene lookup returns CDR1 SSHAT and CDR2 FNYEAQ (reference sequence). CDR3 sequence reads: CASSPQEGKETQYF. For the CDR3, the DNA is TGTGCCAGCAGCCCCCAAGAGGGGAAGGAGACCCAGTACTTC.

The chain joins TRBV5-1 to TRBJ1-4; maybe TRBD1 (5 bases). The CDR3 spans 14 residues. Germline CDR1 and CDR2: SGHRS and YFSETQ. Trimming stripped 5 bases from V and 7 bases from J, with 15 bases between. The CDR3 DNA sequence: TGCGCCAGCAGAAGGGGCTCGTGGGGTGAAAAACTGTTTTTT. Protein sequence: CASRRGSWGEKLFF.

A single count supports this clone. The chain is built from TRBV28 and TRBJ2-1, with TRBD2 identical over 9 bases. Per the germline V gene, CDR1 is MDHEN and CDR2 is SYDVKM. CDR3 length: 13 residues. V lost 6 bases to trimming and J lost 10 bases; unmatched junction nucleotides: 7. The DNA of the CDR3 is TGTGCCAGCAGGCCGGGACTAGCTAGGGAGCAGTTCTTC. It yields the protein CASRPGLAREQFF. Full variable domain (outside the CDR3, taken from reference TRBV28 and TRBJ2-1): DVKVTQSSRYLVKRTGEKVFLECVQDMDHENMFWYRQDPGLGLRLIYFSYDVKMKEKGDIPEGYSVSREKKERFSLILESASTNQTSMYLCASRPGLAREQFFGPGTRLTVL.